This is a list of T cell receptor beta chains from one sample in a study of memory CD4+ T cells and cytomegalovirus serostatus. Clones were sequenced by immunoSEQ multiplex PCR, and TCRdb holds only the in-frame ones, with some missing. Among tens of thousands of clones, 75% were seen once, and the ten largest hold about 1%. The sequenced material came from memory CD4+ T cells from blood. These receptors were collected from an adult in good health and CMV-seronegative. CDR3s include the opening cysteine and the closing phenylalanine or tryptophan. D genes are given only for firm matches. Clone size appears in some rows only: once, few, many, or a class for an expanded clone.

length	D	size	V	J	CDR3	DNA
13	TRBD2	NA	TRBV7-2	TRBJ2-3	CASSSTSGGTQYF	TGTGCCAGCAGCTCCACTAGCGGGGGTACGCAGTATTTT
16	TRBD1	NA	TRBV9	TRBJ2-3	CASSVVGQGAADTQYF	TGTGCCAGCAGCGTAGTCGGGCAGGGGGCCGCAGATACGCAGTATTTT
18	NA	few	TRBV21-1	TRBJ2-5	CASSHRGGQTDLQETQYF	TGTGCCAGCAGCCACAGGGGGGGGCAGACAGATCTTCAAGAGACCCAGTACTTC
13	NA	NA	TRBV7-3	TRBJ2-2	CASTLTRTGELFF	TGTGCCAGCACCCTAACTCGAACCGGGGAGCTGTTTTTT
14	TRBD2	NA	TRBV11-2	TRBJ2-7	CASSFGLDPKEQYF	TGTGCCAGCAGTTTCGGACTAGACCCGAAGGAGCAGTACTTC
14	NA	few	TRBV19	TRBJ1-2	CASSISRGSYGYTF	TGTGCCAGTAGTATTTCCAGGGGCAGCTATGGCTACACCTTC
14	TRBD1	NA	TRBV2	TRBJ1-5	CASRPTGGAQPQHF	TGTGCCAGCAGGCCTACAGGGGGTGCTCAGCCCCAGCATTTT
16	NA	NA	TRBV15	TRBJ1-5	CATSRARVDSNQPQHF	TGTGCCACCAGCAGAGCGAGGGTTGATAGCAATCAGCCCCAGCATTTT
15	TRBD1	NA	TRBV28	TRBJ1-5	CASSPQGLGNQPQHF	TGTGCCAGCAGCCCACAGGGGTTGGGCAATCAGCCCCAGCATTTT
14	NA	NA	TRBV28	TRBJ2-7	CASSLDRSSYEQYF	TGTGCCAGCAGTTTAGACAGGAGCTCCTACGAGCAGTACTTC
14	NA	NA	TRBV15	TRBJ1-1	CATSRDTGNTEAFF	TGTGCCACCAGCAGAGACACCGGGAACACTGAAGCTTTCTTT
15	TRBD1	NA	TRBV7-8	TRBJ1-1	CASSLRTGVNTEAFF	TGTGCCAGCAGCTTAAGGACAGGGGTGAACACTGAAGCTTTCTTT
15	NA	NA	TRBV28	TRBJ2-7	CASFSGPPKTYEQYF	TGTGCCAGCTTTTCGGGCCCCCCGAAGACCTACGAGCAGTACTTC
15	TRBD2	NA	TRBV4-3	TRBJ2-4	CASSQPSGGLNIQYF	TGCGCCAGCAGCCAACCTAGCGGGGGACTAAACATTCAGTACTTC
15	TRBD1	few	TRBV15	TRBJ1-4	CATSRKGQGNEKLFF	TGTGCCACCAGCAGAAAGGGACAGGGGAATGAAAAACTGTTTTTT
13	TRBD1	few	TRBV29-1	TRBJ1-1	CSARGQVNTEAFF	TGCAGCGCTCGGGGACAGGTGAACACTGAAGCTTTCTTT
11	NA	NA	TRBV28	TRBJ1-2	CAAGVLYGYTF	TGTGCGGCGGGGGTCCTCTATGGCTACACCTTC
14	NA	NA	TRBV25-1	TRBJ1-2	CASSDAKNPYGYTF	TGTGCCAGCAGTGATGCCAAAAATCCCTATGGCTACACCTTC
15	NA	NA	TRBV30	TRBJ1-3	CAWRHGRSSGNTIYF	TGTGCCTGGAGGCACGGACGCAGCTCTGGAAACACCATATATTTT
15	NA	NA	TRBV11-1	TRBJ2-6	CASSLTDSGANVLTF	TGTGCCAGCAGCTTAACGGACTCTGGGGCCAACGTCCTGACTTTC
16	NA	once	TRBV19	TRBJ2-5	CASRRTAGTLQETQYF	TGTGCCAGTAGGCGAACGGCGGGGACTCTCCAAGAGACCCAGTACTTC
14	NA	NA	TRBV7-6	TRBJ2-5	CASSLGTQQETQYF	TGTGCCAGCAGCTTAGGGACGCAGCAAGAGACCCAGTACTTC
15	TRBD2	NA	TRBV7-8	TRBJ2-1	CASSLGAGGLNEQFF	TGTGCCAGCAGCTTAGGAGCGGGAGGTTTGAATGAGCAGTTCTTC
15	TRBD1	NA	TRBV27	TRBJ2-2	CASSLRDRVSGELFF	TGTGCCAGCAGTTTAAGGGACAGGGTTTCCGGGGAGCTGTTTTTT
13	NA	NA	TRBV10-3	TRBJ1-1	CAIKGVLNTEAFF	TGTGCCATCAAGGGTGTCTTGAACACTGAAGCTTTCTTT
15	TRBD2	NA	TRBV6-6	TRBJ2-3	CASSYGTTQAYTQYF	TGTGCCAGCAGTTACGGGACTACCCAGGCTTATACGCAGTATTTT
15	TRBD2	NA	TRBV6-5	TRBJ2-7	CASSSGLAGTYEQYF	TGTGCCAGCAGTTCCGGACTAGCGGGTACCTACGAGCAGTACTTC
13	NA	once	TRBV7-9	TRBJ1-4	CASSLDRSGKLFF	TGTGCCAGCAGCTTGGACAGAAGTGGAAAACTGTTTTTT
18	TRBD1	NA	TRBV18	TRBJ1-1	CASSSGQSGTWGNTEAFF	TGTGCCAGCTCATCGGGACAGAGCGGGACTTGGGGGAACACTGAAGCTTTCTTT
12	NA	medium-sized	TRBV5-6	TRBJ2-7	CASSHGNYEQYF	TGTGCCAGCAGCCACGGCAACTACGAGCAGTACTTC
15	NA	NA	TRBV7-9	TRBJ2-2	CASSSDYIEHLSLFF	TGTGCCAGCAGCTCGGACTATATCGAACACCTATCCCTGTTTTTT
17	NA	NA	TRBV4-3	TRBJ1-5	CASSQDLTGNSNQPQHF	TGCGCCAGCAGCCAAGACTTGACAGGAAATAGCAATCAGCCCCAGCATTTT
11	NA	NA	TRBV13	TRBJ1-1	CASTRVAEAFF	TGTGCCAGCACGCGAGTTGCCGAAGCTTTCTTT
15	TRBD1	NA	TRBV5-5	TRBJ2-3	CAGSVQKGAGDTQYF	TGTGCCGGATCGGTACAAAAGGGGGCCGGAGATACGCAGTATTTT
13	NA	NA	TRBV7-2	TRBJ1-1	CASSLRQELEAFF	TGTGCCAGCAGCTTAAGACAGGAACTTGAAGCTTTCTTT
13	NA	NA	TRBV30	TRBJ2-3	CAWSVQGTDTQYF	TGTGCCTGGAGTGTACAAGGGACAGATACGCAGTATTTT
17	TRBD2	once	TRBV5-1	TRBJ2-3	CASSSATSGPSTDTQYF	TGCGCCAGCAGCTCTGCGACTAGCGGGCCTAGCACAGATACGCAGTATTTT
15	TRBD1	NA	TRBV10-3	TRBJ1-1	CAINNQGERNTEAFF	TGTGCCATCAATAATCAGGGGGAAAGGAACACTGAAGCTTTCTTT
13	NA	NA	TRBV2	TRBJ2-7	CASSRDRIYEQYF	TGTGCCAGCAGTCGCGACAGGATCTACGAGCAGTACTTC
14	TRBD2	NA	TRBV28	TRBJ2-1	CASRTAGVVNEQFF	TGTGCCAGCCGTACGGCGGGAGTGGTGAATGAGCAGTTCTTC
15	TRBD1	few	TRBV11-3	TRBJ2-1	CASSLDGQGHNEQFF	TGTGCCAGCAGCTTAGACGGACAGGGTCACAATGAGCAGTTCTTC
16	TRBD2	NA	TRBV9	TRBJ2-3	CASTPVLAGGKDTQYF	TGTGCCAGCACCCCGGTGTTGGCGGGAGGCAAAGATACGCAGTATTTT
15	TRBD1	NA	TRBV27	TRBJ1-1	CASSLYDRVNTEAFF	TGTGCCAGCAGCCTCTATGACAGGGTGAACACTGAAGCTTTCTTT
12	TRBD1	NA	TRBV6-6	TRBJ2-7	CATQATGGEQYF	TGTGCTACGCAGGCGACAGGGGGCGAGCAGTACTTC
19	NA	few	TRBV7-6	TRBJ1-3	CASSPVSGGPLVSGNTIYF	TGTGCCAGCAGTCCAGTATCGGGCGGACCCCTCGTTTCTGGAAACACCATATATTTT
14	NA	NA	TRBV10-3	TRBJ1-1	CAISESLGNTEAFF	TGTGCCATCAGTGAGTCCCTAGGGAACACTGAAGCTTTCTTT
14	NA	few	TRBV27	TRBJ1-5	CASSPMGTGQPQHF	TGTGCCAGCAGTCCCATGGGGACCGGGCAGCCCCAGCATTTT
15	TRBD2	NA	TRBV7-2	TRBJ2-5	CASSFSSGGMGTQYF	TGTGCCAGCAGCTTCTCTAGCGGGGGTATGGGGACCCAGTACTTC
14	NA	few	TRBV7-9	TRBJ1-1	CASSLDSMNTEAFF	TGTGCCAGCAGCTTGGACAGCATGAACACTGAAGCTTTCTTT
14	NA	few	TRBV11-2	TRBJ1-2	CASSGDTSNYGYTF	TGTGCCAGCAGCGGGGACACCTCTAACTATGGCTACACCTTC
13	TRBD2	NA	TRBV2	TRBJ2-5	CASVMGRGGSQYF	TGTGCCAGCGTGATGGGGCGGGGGGGCTCCCAGTACTTC